Below, 30 T cell receptor beta chains from the same sample are listed, as sequenced in a study of tumor and adjacent non-tumor tissue in lung cancer. A modified ARM-PCR protocol with three rounds of nested PCR amplified TCRbeta. TCRdb fed the multiplex PCR reads into MiXCR, producing one record per CDR3 protein. The sample records roughly 120,000 distinct CDR3 sequences, over 70% being singletons. This sample's RNA came from whole unsorted tissue. Input material: lung tumor tissue. The receptor source for this set is a man between 70 and 80 years old with non-small cell lung cancer.

This sequence joins TRBV6-2 or TRBV6-3 and TRBJ1-2; D uncertain. This CDR3 comprises 11 residues. Germline values: CDR1 MNHEY, CDR2 SVGEGT. Deletions cut 7 bases from V and 5 bases from J, with 8 bases between. The CDR3 reads CASNLGYGYTF. In nucleotides, the CDR3 is TGTGCCAGCAATTTAGGTTATGGCTACACCTTC.

The chain joins TRBV10-3 to TRBJ2-1, with a tentative D call TRBD2 (6 bases). This CDR3 spans 12 amino acids. Trimming shortened V by 11 bases and J by 6 bases, and 14 bases separated the two germline ends. The germline V gene has CDR1 ENHRY and CDR2 SYGVKD. Here the CDR3 DNA reads TGTGCCCTCGGGCGGGATATCAATGAGCAGTTCTTC. Translating it yields CALGRDINEQFF.

This rearrangement joins TRBV6-5 to TRBJ2-7, with a possible D match to TRBD2 (6 bases). Germline CDR1 reads MNHEY; CDR2 reads SVGAGI. This CDR3 is 15 amino acids long. V lost 11 bases and J lost 4, with 24 bases in between. The chain's CDR3 is CAVRRKLACSYEQYF. CDR3 bases: TGTGCCGTCAGAAGGAAACTAGCATGTTCTTACGAGCAGTACTTC.

Concerning this clonotype itself: One junction end disagrees with the germline gene, perhaps due to a read error. The V gene is TRBV4-2, the J gene TRBJ2-7, with D possibly being TRBD1 (5 bases). This CDR3 has 14 residues. CDR1 is LGHNA, CDR2 YNFKEQ, per germline. CDR3 region: CAGSQGQGLYEKYF. In DNA form, the CDR3 reads TGTGCCGGCAGCCAAGGTCAGGGTCTCTACGAGAAGTACTTC.

Remarks on this clonotype: The junction departs from the called germline gene at one end, perhaps through a read error. The rearrangement uses TRBV6-2 or TRBV6-3 and TRBJ1-1; 7 positions match TRBD1. Germline CDR1 is MNHEY and CDR2 is SVGEGT. The CDR3 runs to 14 residues. CDR3 loop: CASSSIGGGTEAYF. The CDR3 DNA is TGTGCCAGCAGTTCGATCGGAGGGGGCACTGAGGCTTACTTT.

On this clonotype itself: The junction shows a germline mismatch at one end, possibly a read error. The chain recombines TRBV6-1 with TRBJ2-3, with TRBD2 identical over 8 bases. The CDR3 is made up of 15 amino acids. CDR1 is MNHNS, CDR2 SASEGT, per germline. The CDR3 loop reads CASSGGAGEGDTRYF. Here the CDR3 DNA reads TGTGCCAGCAGTGGCGGAGCGGGGGAGGGAGATACGCGGTATTTC.

Points on this clonotype: One end of the junction fails to match germline, which may point to a read error. The DNA of the CDR3 is TGTACCAGCAGCCTAGCCCCACGGTCAAATACGCAGTATTTC. Encoded protein: CTSSLAPRSNTQYF. The chain links TRBV11-2 to TRBJ2-3, with D possibly being TRBD2 (5 bases). Germline V gene sequence: CDR1 SGHAT, CDR2 FQNNGV. The CDR3 contains 14 residues.

The chain links TRBV11-2 to TRBJ1-6; TRBD1 aligns across 10 bases. The CDR3 has 18 residues. Germline V gene data show CDR1 as SGHAT and CDR2 as FQNNGV. The CDR3, as DNA: TGTACCGGCAACCCGAGGACAGGGGGAAGCTCCTATAATTCACCCCTCCACTTT. The encoded protein is CTGNPRTGGSSYNSPLHF.

Concerning this clonotype itself: The junction departs from germline at one end; a sequencing error may be responsible. This chain links TRBV6-5 with TRBJ1-2; D is unclear. Germline CDR1 reads MNHEY; CDR2 reads SVGAGI. The CDR3 extends over 12 amino acids. In DNA, the CDR3 is TGTGCCAGCAGTAGACCCGCGGGGAGCTACTCCTTC. It is translated as CASSRPAGSYSF.

The chain is built from TRBV6-2 or TRBV6-3 and TRBJ2-5; unclear D gene. This CDR3 spans 14 amino acids. The V end was cut by 3 bases, the J end by 5 bases, with 13 bases between. The germline gives CDR1 MNHEY, CDR2 SVGEGT. The CDR3 loop reads CASSYLIGTETQYF. In DNA, the CDR3 is TGTGCCAGCAGTTATCTCATAGGAACGGAGACCCAGTACTTC.

This clonotype was counted a single time. One junction end disagrees with the germline gene, perhaps due to a read error. This chain uses TRBV4-2 with TRBJ2-7; D is tentatively TRBD1 or TRBD2 (6 bases each). Germline V gives CDR1 LGHNA, CDR2 YNFKEQ. This CDR3 is 16 amino acids long. The CDR3 nucleotides read TGTGCCAGCAGCCAAATCGGGATACAGGGAGGCTACGGGCAGTACTTC. It encodes CASSQIGIQGGYGQYF.

The sample holds one count of this clonotype. Sequence at one end of the junction differs from germline and may be a read error. The chain is built from TRBV4-1 and TRBJ1-4; D call uncertain. CDR3 length equals 15 residues. Germline CDR1 reads MGHRA; CDR2 reads YSYEKL. The CDR3 reads CSSSQNWPPHEKLFF. The CDR3 bases are TGCTCCAGCAGCCAGAATTGGCCGCCCCACGAAAAACTGTTTTTT.

V usage is TRBV7-8 and J usage is TRBJ1-4; D unclear. Trimming took 2 bases from V and 8 from J, leaving 21 bases between them. Germline V CDR1 and CDR2: SGHVS, FQNEAQ. The CDR3 has 17 amino acids. CDR3 sequence (DNA): TGTGCCAGCAGCTTAAATGACCCGGGAGAAATTTACGAAAAACTGTTTTTT. Its protein product is CASSLNDPGEIYEKLFF. Full variable domain (missing parts from reference TRBV7-8 and TRBJ1-4): GAGVSQSPRYKVAKRGQDVALRCDPISGHVSLFWYQQALGQGPEFLTYFQNEAQLDKSGLPSDRFFAERPEGSVSTLKIQRTQQEDSAVYLCASSLNDPGEIYEKLFFGSGTQLSVL.

A word on this clonotype: This clone may be a read error of a much larger clone one base away. The chain carries TRBV11-2 and TRBJ2-5; 11 bases match TRBD1. This CDR3 has 16 residues. CDR1 and CDR2 from the germline V gene are SGHAT and FQNNGV. CDR3: CANSPWTGGSGETQYF. The CDR3 DNA reads as TGTGCCAACAGCCCTTGGACAGGGGGCTCGGGAGAGACCCAGTACTTC.

This clonotype has just one count. This CDR3 fails to terminate in the conserved phenylalanine or tryptophan, so it likely reflects a read error. The chain's CDR3 is CASRLGPGEADTQYL. CDR3 DNA sequence: TGTGCCAGCAGATTAGGGCCCGGCGAGGCAGATACGCAGTATTTA. J is TRBJ2-3 and V is TRBV11-2; D ambiguous. This CDR3 region has 15 residues. The germline V gene encodes CDR1 SGHAT and CDR2 FQNNGV.

A word on this clonotype: One junction end disagrees with the germline gene, perhaps due to a read error. The gene calls are TRBV4-3 and TRBJ2-1; 8 bases are a match to TRBD2. CDR1 LGHNA and CDR2 YSLEER come from the germline V gene. The CDR3 covers 17 residues. CDR3 sequence (DNA): TGCGCCAGCGGCCATGACCCAGCGGGAGCTGAATACAATGAGCCGTTCTTC. Translating gives CASGHDPAGAEYNEPFF.

This rearrangement joins TRBV10-1 to TRBJ2-3; D remains ambiguous. V lost 9 bases and J lost 4, with 20 bases in between. The CDR3 consists of 15 residues. Germline V gives CDR1 WNHNN, CDR2 SYGVQD (reference sequence). CDR3 bases: TGCGCCAGAGGTGAGTCGAAACTGGCCGCAGATACGCAGTATTTT. Translation: CARGESKLAADTQYF.

This clonotype was observed a handful of times. No DNA is shown, since the ends of the CDR3 on it are uncertain; the CDR3 is the one TCRdb lists. This chain joins TRBV29-1 and TRBJ2-2; TRBD2 reflects the table's D call only, with no check against the DNA. Germline V gives CDR1 SQVTM, CDR2 ANQGSEA. The CDR3 is 14 residues long, ends included. CDR3 amino acids: CSADVAGGTGEPFF.

This chain uses TRBV11-3 with TRBJ2-4; 7 nucleotides line up with TRBD2. This CDR3 is 15 amino acids long. Trimming cost V 5 bases and J 3 bases; bases outside gene matches: 7. Germline V gene data show CDR1 as SGHNT and CDR2 as YENEEA. In DNA form, the CDR3 reads TGTGCCAGCAGCCAGGGAGGGGAAGGCAAAAACATTCAGTACTTC. It is translated as CASSQGGEGKNIQYF.

This clonotype came up once. A junction end diverges from the germline sequence, so it may reflect a read error. The V gene is TRBV6-1, the J gene TRBJ2-1; 12 nucleotides agree with TRBD2. The CDR3 length is 15 residues. The V gene's germline CDR1 is MNHNS and CDR2 SASEGT. For the CDR3, the DNA is TGTGCTAGCATTAGACTAGCGGGGGAATACAATGAGCAGTTCTTC. Its protein is CASIRLAGEYNEQFF.

With regard to this clonotype: At one of its ends the junction is not consistent with the germline gene, which may arise from a read error. CDR3 amino acids: CASCQNSHNTDTQYF. CDR3 sequence (DNA): TGCGCCAGCTGCCAGAACAGCCATAACACAGATACGCAGTATTTT. The chain carries TRBV4-3 and TRBJ2-3; D remains ambiguous. The CDR3 consists of 15 residues. CDR1 LGHNA and CDR2 YSLEER come from the germline V gene.

In regard to this clonotype: This CDR3 is missing its conserved last phenylalanine or tryptophan, likely due to a read error. Written as DNA, the CDR3 is TGTGCCAGCAGCCAAGCGGTACGACGGCAGGGGGAAGACAAGCAGTACCTC. Amino acids: CASSQAVRRQGEDKQYL. This rearrangement joins TRBV4-2 to TRBJ2-7; TRBD1 matches 7 bases. Germline V gene data show CDR1 as LGHNA and CDR2 as YNFKEQ. The length of the CDR3 is 17 residues. With V trimmed by 1 base and J by 8 bases, 17 bases remained unmatched.

Regarding this clonotype: An end of the junction does not agree with germline; a read error may underlie this. The genes are TRBV4-3 and TRBJ2-5; D is perhaps TRBD1 or TRBD2 (6 bases each). This CDR3 comprises 16 residues. Germline V gene data show CDR1 as LGHNA and CDR2 as YSLEER. The CDR3 DNA reads TGCACCAGCAGCCAAGCCGGAGGGCTGGGACAAGAGACCCAGTGCTTC. Its translation is CTSSQAGGLGQETQCF.

On this clonotype itself: A read error may produce the germline difference seen at one junction end. The rearrangement uses TRBV12-3 or TRBV12-4 and TRBJ2-3; D perhaps matches TRBD1 (6 bases). The CDR3 covers 15 residues. The CDR3 is CASSFGWGWTVTQYF. CDR3 bases: TGTGCCAGCAGTTTCGGCTGGGGCTGGACAGTTACGCAGTATTTT.

There are many counts of this clonotype. The rearrangement links TRBV7-8 to TRBJ1-1, with 8 bases identical to TRBD1. Germline loops: CDR1 SGHVS, CDR2 FQNEAQ. CDR3 size: 13 residues. V shed 2 bases and J 4 bases; nucleotides not matched to a gene: 0. The DNA for the CDR3 is TGTGCCAGCAGCTTAACAGGGGGCACTGAAGCTTTCTTT. Amino acids: CASSLTGGTEAFF.

Note on this clonotype: The DNA is left out, because the CDR3 cannot be placed on it with certainty; the CDR3 is given as TCRdb lists it. The chain carries TRBV29-1 and TRBJ1-4. Both ends counted, the CDR3 spans 13 residues. The V gene's germline CDR1 is SQVTM and CDR2 ANQGSEA. This chain's CDR3 is CSVGEGSGEKLFF.

In regard to this clonotype: One junction end disagrees with the germline gene, perhaps due to a read error. The chain links TRBV29-1 to TRBJ2-1; perhaps TRBD1 as D (5 bases). The CDR3 is made up of 13 amino acids. CDR1 SQVTM and CDR2 ANQGSEA come from the germline V gene. The CDR3 DNA follows: TGCAGCGTTGAAACGACAGAATACAGTGAGCAGTTCTTC. Residues: CSVETTEYSEQFF.

As concerns this clonotype: A read error may produce the germline difference seen at one junction end. The DNA of the CDR3 is TGTGCCAGCAGCACCGGGACAGGGGGAAGGATTAATTCACCCCTCTACTTT. It codes for CASSTGTGGRINSPLYF. The gene calls are TRBV5-4 and TRBJ1-6; 11 nucleotides line up with TRBD1. The length of the CDR3 is 17 residues. CDR1 is SGHNT, CDR2 YYREEE, per germline (reference sequence).

CDR3 loop: CSLLPYMTGGDADTQYF. The CDR3 nucleotides are TGCAGCTTACTCCCATATATGACAGGAGGGGACGCAGATACGCAGTATTTT. The chain couples TRBV29-1 to TRBJ2-3; the D call may be TRBD1 or TRBD2 (6 bases each). The germline gives CDR1 SQVTM, CDR2 ANQGSEA. V was cut by 8 bases and J by 4 bases, with 28 bases left in between. The CDR3 length is 17 residues.

Note on this clonotype: This CDR3 is missing its conserved last phenylalanine or tryptophan, likely due to a read error. V usage is TRBV4-3 and J usage is TRBJ2-1, with 8 bases fitting TRBD2. Germline CDR1 and CDR2: LGHNA and YSLEER. Trimming took 0 bases from V and 12 from J; bases not matched to a gene: 16. The CDR3 sequence is 17 residues long. CDR3 bases: TGCGCCAGCAGCCAAGACCCAGCGGGAGCTGAATACACTGTGCAGTTCTTA. It codes for CASSQDPAGAEYTVQFL.